This TCR beta chain comes out of a study of blood T cell repertoires in COVID-19. Across the whole study: From T cells, B-cell-depleted T cells, or PBMCs came the material, which was cDNA or gDNA.

Germline V CDR1 and CDR2: SNHLY, FYNNEI. This CDR3 spans 16 amino acids. J was trimmed by 3 bases and V by 4 bases; bases with no gene match: 9. Cohort 3 recovery required two negative PCRs, clearance, or symptom resolution. The repertoire was sequenced with immunoSEQ multiplex PCR; TCRdb's copy has only in-frame clones and lacks some. The table includes a few hundred thousand clones, roughly 86% detected once. Material: PBMCs or T cells enriched from blood (not recorded which). This sequence joins TRBV2 and TRBJ2-7; TRBD1 matches at 10 bases. The sequence was collected from a woman between 45 and 60 years old who had recovered from COVID-19. CDR3: CASSASGQGTFYEQYF. DNA for the CDR3: TGTGCCAGCAGTGCGTCGGGACAGGGGACATTCTACGAGCAGTACTTC.